This is a list of T cell receptor beta chains from one sample in a study of molecular identifiers for immune sequencing clone quantification. TCRdb used MiXCR to reprocess the PCR reads, holding one entry per CDR3 protein. The data contain about 640,000 distinct CDR3 sequences, roughly 21% of them singletons. The sequenced sample was naive CD8+ T cells from blood, with Jurkat cell RNA spiked in. The receptor source for this set is a human donor in good health. Some libraries in this study had Jurkat cell RNA spiked in. Each CDR3 is given with its conserved first and last residue. The D gene is left open where the match is weak. Size values are once, few and many counts, or a class for expanded clones, and some rows have none.

d_call j_call v_call clone_size cdr3_nt cdr3_aa
- TRBJ1-6 TRBV4-3 - TGCGCCAGCAGCCAAGACAATGGGCCTAGCTCCTATAATTCACCCCTCCACTTT CASSQDNGPSSYNSPLHF
TRBD1 TRBJ2-6 TRBV6-2/TRBV6-3 many TGTGCCAGCAGTTTTCGGGACAGGGGAAGGCCTGGGGCCAACGTCCTGACTTTC CASSFRDRGRPGANVLTF
- TRBJ2-3 TRBV12-3/TRBV12-4 many TGTGCCAGCAGCCGTGCAACAGATACGCAGTATTTT CASSRATDTQYF
TRBD1 TRBJ2-7 TRBV7-9 few TGTGCCAGCAGCCCGACCCTTGGGGGACAGGGGCCGTACGAGCAGTACTTC CASSPTLGGQGPYEQYF
- TRBJ2-3 TRBV7-6 - TGTGCCAGCAGCAGCGGAGGACTGTCCTCGCAGTATTTT CASSSGGLSSQYF
TRBD2 TRBJ2-7 TRBV2 few TGTGCCAGCAGCGAACCGGGAGGGCACTACGAGCAGTACTTC CASSEPGGHYEQYF
- TRBJ2-3 TRBV7-8 many TGTGCCAGCAGCTTATGGTGGAGCACAGATACGCAGTATTTT CASSLWWSTDTQYF
- TRBJ2-2 TRBV2 many TGTGCCAGCAAGGGACCCGGGAACACCGGGGAGCTGTTTTTT CASKGPGNTGELFF
- TRBJ1-1 TRBV5-8 many TGTGCCAGCAGCTTGAGGACGAACACTGAAGCTTTCTTT CASSLRTNTEAFF
- TRBJ1-1 TRBV30 many TGTGCCTGGAGTGTACAGGGCCCTGAAGCTTTCTTT CAWSVQGPEAFF
TRBD2 TRBJ2-7 TRBV29-1 many TGCAGCGCCGAGGGACTAGCGGGCTCGTACTACGAGCAGTACTTC CSAEGLAGSYYEQYF
TRBD2 TRBJ2-2 TRBV20-1 - TGCAGTGCTAGAGATCTAGCGGGGGCCTTACCAACCGGGGAGCTGTTTTTT CSARDLAGALPTGELFF
- TRBJ1-5 TRBV12-5 few TGTGCTAGTGGTTTGGTACCACCTAACTGGACAGTTCCCAATCAGCCCCAGCATTTT CASGLVPPNWTVPNQPQHF
TRBD1 TRBJ1-1 TRBV2 many TGTGCCAGCAGTGATGACAGGGGGATGAACACTGAAGCTTTCTTT CASSDDRGMNTEAFF
- TRBJ1-3 TRBV28 - TGTGCCAGCAGTTTAGGGGCACTCTCTGGAAACACCATATATTTT CASSLGALSGNTIYF
TRBD1 TRBJ2-6 TRBV6-2/TRBV6-3 few TGTGCCAGCAGTTACGGGACAGTTGCTGGGGCCAACGTCCTGACTTTC CASSYGTVAGANVLTF
- TRBJ1-4 TRBV27 many TGTGCCAGCAGTTCCGGGGCTCAGGTGGAAAAACTGTTTTTT CASSSGAQVEKLFF
- TRBJ2-6 TRBV9 many TGTGCCAGCAGCGCCGGCAGGCAGTCCGCTGGGGCCAACGTCCTGACTTTC CASSAGRQSAGANVLTF
- TRBJ2-3 TRBV7-2 many TGTGCCAGCAGCTTACCCCCCGACAGCAGGGAGTATTTT CASSLPPDSREYF
- TRBJ2-7 TRBV4-1 many TGCGCCAGCAGCCAAGAGGACCGCCTCTACGAGCAGTACTTC CASSQEDRLYEQYF
- TRBJ2-7 TRBV28 - TGTGCCAGCAGTTTGGGTAGCCTCGTTGGCGAGCAGTACTTC CASSLGSLVGEQYF
TRBD2 TRBJ2-2 TRBV9 many TGTGCCAGCAGCCCGACGGGACTAGCGGCCACCGGGGAGCTGTTTTTT CASSPTGLAATGELFF
- TRBJ1-3 TRBV28 many TGTGCCAGCAGTTTGCTCCATTCGACTGCAGGAAACACCATATATTTT CASSLLHSTAGNTIYF
- TRBJ1-1 TRBV4-3 - TGCGCCAGCAGCCAAGGGGCTAAGAACACTGAAGCTTTCTTT CASSQGAKNTEAFF
TRBD2 TRBJ2-1 TRBV19 few TGTGCCAGTAGTACCCCCGGGACTAGCGGCAATGAAGGGGGGATATACAATGAGCAGTTCTTC CASSTPGTSGNEGGIYNEQFF
- TRBJ2-7 TRBV27 many TGTGCCAGCAGTTTAAGCTTAGGGAACGAGCAGTACTTC CASSLSLGNEQYF
- TRBJ2-7 TRBV4-1 - TGCGCCAGCAGCCAAGAGGCCTGGGGGGCCGGCTACGAGCAGTACTTC CASSQEAWGAGYEQYF
- TRBJ1-1 TRBV15 few TGTGCCACCAGCAGTGTACGAGGGACCCCCTTATGGATCACTGAAGCTTTCTTT CATSSVRGTPLWITEAFF
- TRBJ1-5 TRBV6-6 many TGTGCCAGCAGGACCACAGAGGTCAGTCAGCCCCAGCATTTT CASRTTEVSQPQHF
TRBD1 TRBJ2-7 TRBV24-1 many TGTGCCACCAGTGACCCAACTGGGGGACAGCCTTACGAGCAGTACTTC CATSDPTGGQPYEQYF
- TRBJ2-7 TRBV4-3 - TGCGCCAGCAGCCAAGACGGGGCGGGGATCTACGAGCAGTACTTC CASSQDGAGIYEQYF
- TRBJ2-2 TRBV28 many TGTGCCAGCAGTTTAAGCATCGCGAACACCGGGGAGCTGTTTTTT CASSLSIANTGELFF
TRBD2 TRBJ2-3 TRBV7-9 many TGTGCCAGCAGCGGGACTAGCGGGAGCTTAAGCACAGATACGCAGTATTTT CASSGTSGSLSTDTQYF
TRBD1 TRBJ1-2 TRBV12-5 many TGTGCTAGTGGTTTGGACAGGGGTTTTAACTATGGCTACACCTTC CASGLDRGFNYGYTF
- TRBJ2-3 TRBV6-5 many TGTGCCAGCAGTTACACCAACACAGATACGCAGTATTTT CASSYTNTDTQYF
- TRBJ1-5 TRBV13 - TGTGCCAGCAGCTTAGGGGTAGGGATGAGTCAGCCCCAGCATTTT CASSLGVGMSQPQHF
TRBD2 TRBJ2-3 TRBV27 - TGTGCCAGCAGTTTTTTATCTAGCGGGGCGACAGATACGCATTATTTT CASSFLSSGATDTHYF
TRBD1 TRBJ2-2 TRBV6-5 few TGTGCCAGCAGTTACGCTGGGACAGGGACCGGGGAGCTGTTTTTT CASSYAGTGTGELFF
- TRBJ2-2 TRBV4-3 - TGCGCCAGCAGCCAAGACGCCAAAGCGAACACCGGGGAGCTGTTTTTT CASSQDAKANTGELFF
TRBD1 TRBJ1-2 TRBV2 many TGTGCCAGCAGCGCGGCTGGGGGACAGCGCTATGGCTACACCTTC CASSAAGGQRYGYTF
- TRBJ1-2 TRBV28 - TGTGCCAGCAGTCCCCTCCCCACAGGGTATAAGGACTATGGCTACACCTTC CASSPLPTGYKDYGYTF
TRBD1 TRBJ2-1 TRBV6-2/TRBV6-3 few TGTGCCAGCAGTTTAACAGGGGGGTACAATGAGCAGTTCTTC CASSLTGGYNEQFF
- TRBJ1-1 TRBV4-1 many TGCGCCAGCAGCCAAGAAGGTGGAACTGAAGCTTTCTTT CASSQEGGTEAFF
- TRBJ2-3 TRBV9 many TGTGCCAGCAGCATGGACAGTGTATTCGAGACAGATACGCAGTATTTT CASSMDSVFETDTQYF
TRBD1 TRBJ2-7 TRBV4-1 - TGCGCCAGCAGCCCCTCCGGGACAGGGCTTGCCTACGAGCAGTACTTC CASSPSGTGLAYEQYF
- TRBJ1-4 TRBV21-1 - TGTGCCAGCAGCAAAGTAAAACTTCGGGGTTTCCCCACCACTAGTGAAAAACTGTTTTTT CASSKVKLRGFPTTSEKLFF
- TRBJ2-3 TRBV15 many TGTGCCACCAGCACCCTTGAGGATACGCAGTATTTT CATSTLEDTQYF
- TRBJ2-7 TRBV24-1 - TGTGCCACCAGTGATTTCCGCGGAGGGGCCTACGAGCAGTACTTC CATSDFRGGAYEQYF
TRBD2 TRBJ2-7 TRBV19 few TGTGCCAGTAGTATATATGGCGGGAGCCACGAGCAGTACTTC CASSIYGGSHEQYF
- TRBJ2-1 TRBV7-9 many TGTGCCAGCAGCTTTACAGTCGGGGGAGACAATGAGCAGTTCTTC CASSFTVGGDNEQFF
- TRBJ2-2 TRBV10-3 - TGTGCCATCAGTAGGGAGACCGGGGAGCTGTTTTTT CAISRETGELFF
- TRBJ2-3 TRBV4-3 many TGCGCCAGCAGCCAAGATCCTACCGGGAGCGGCTCAGATACGCAGTATTTT CASSQDPTGSGSDTQYF
TRBD2 TRBJ2-3 TRBV5-4 - TGTGCCAGCAGCTTGACGGGGAGGGGACGCCCAGATACGCAGTATTTT CASSLTGRGRPDTQYF
TRBD2 TRBJ2-1 TRBV9 few TGTGCCAGCAGCCAGGGACTAGCGGCCTACAATGAGCAGTTCTTC CASSQGLAAYNEQFF
- TRBJ2-3 TRBV9 few TGTGCCAGCAGCGTAGAGGGGCAGGGAGTAGATACGCAGTATTTT CASSVEGQGVDTQYF
- TRBJ1-1 TRBV7-9 many TGTGCCAGCAGCTTTTGGGTTGGGGCCACTGAAGCTTTCTTT CASSFWVGATEAFF
- TRBJ2-7 TRBV28 many TGTGCCAGCAGCCTCCGGGACTGGTCCTACGAGCAGTACTTC CASSLRDWSYEQYF
- TRBJ1-5 TRBV2 many TGTGCCAGCAGACAAGGAATTAGCAATCAGCCCCAGCATTTT CASRQGISNQPQHF
TRBD2 TRBJ2-1 TRBV12-3/TRBV12-4 few TGTGCCAGCAGTTCACTAGCGGGGGGGAATGAGCAGTTCTTC CASSSLAGGNEQFF